The next 28 T cell receptor beta chains were all read from a single sample in a study of T cell responses to AZD1222 COVID-19 vaccine. The repertoire was sequenced with immunoSEQ multiplex PCR; TCRdb's copy has only in-frame clones and lacks some. In the table there are 100,000 or so clones, about 89% of which are singletons. The sequences come from peripheral blood, collected on day 0 of AZD1222 vaccination. These receptors were obtained from an adult in good health.

The chain carries TRBV15 and TRBJ2-1; the match to TRBD2 covers 13 bases. CDR3 length: 16 amino acids. V trimming: 3 bases; J trimming: 10 bases; junction bases outside the gene matches: 9. CDR1 LNHNV and CDR2 YYDKDF come from the germline V gene (reference sequence). The CDR3 nucleotides are TGTGCCACCAGCAGGCCGACTAGCGGGGGGCGGGGAGAGCAGTTCTTC. Encoded protein: CATSRPTSGGRGEQFF.

V gene TRBV12-5 combines with J gene TRBJ1-1; no reliable D call. Trimming removed 4 bases from V and 2 bases from J, with 8 bases in between. CDR1 is LGHNT and CDR2 is FRNRAP in the germline V gene. CDR3 length: 13 amino acids. Here the CDR3 reads CASGYGVNTEAFF. The CDR3 bases are TGTGCTAGTGGTTACGGGGTTAACACTGAAGCTTTCTTT.

The chain carries TRBV6-5 and TRBJ1-2; D gene uncertain. This CDR3 contains 12 residues. Deletions cut 7 bases from V and 4 bases from J, with 10 bases between. CDR1 and CDR2 (germline): MNHEY, SVGAGI. The CDR3 region is CASISEGYGYTF. The CDR3 DNA sequence: TGTGCCAGCATTAGCGAGGGCTATGGCTACACCTTC.

CDR3 sequence reads: CASSSPRQGKDYTF. The DNA for the CDR3 is TGTGCCAGCAGCTCACCCAGACAGGGAAAGGACTACACCTTC. The J gene is TRBJ1-2, the V gene TRBV9; TRBD1 matches 7 bases. Germline CDR1 and CDR2: SGDLS and YYNGEE. V dropped 4 bases and J dropped 10; count of bases not matched to a gene: 13. This CDR3 comprises 14 residues.

The V and J genes are TRBV15 and TRBJ1-6; D is undetermined. CDR3 length: 12 residues. Trimming took off 3 bases at V and 10 bases at J, with 7 bases between the two ends. Per the germline V gene, CDR1 is LNHNV and CDR2 is YYDKDF (reference sequence). CDR3 DNA: TGTGCCACCAGCAGTATGAGCTCACCCCTCCACTTT. Its translation is CATSSMSSPLHF.

V and J are TRBV5-5 and TRBJ1-2, with TRBD1 identical over 10 bases. The CDR3 loop spans 16 amino acids. Trimming took 0 bases from V and 4 from J; bases not matched to a gene: 6. Germline CDR1 and CDR2: SGHKS and YYEKEE (reference sequence). CDR3 bases: TGTGCCAGCAGCTTGGGGCCCCGGACAGGGGGCTATGGCTACACCTTC. This codes for CASSLGPRTGGYGYTF.

V usage is TRBV4-3 and J usage is TRBJ1-6, with D possibly matching TRBD1 (6 bases). The CDR3 has 15 amino acids. V gave up 4 bases and J gave up 9 bases, with 16 bases separating them. CDR1 is LGHNA, CDR2 YSLEER, per germline. CDR3 sequence: CASSRTEGDGSPLHF. Written as DNA, the CDR3 is TGCGCCAGCAGCCGGACGGAGGGGGACGGTTCACCCCTCCACTTT.

The chain recombines TRBV28 with TRBJ2-7, with 9 nucleotides matching TRBD1. The CDR3 sequence is 15 residues long. J was trimmed by 4 bases and V by 7 bases; bases with no gene match: 11. Germline CDR1 is MDHEN and CDR2 is SYDVKM. CDR3 protein: CASTVLGTGLYEQYF. The CDR3 DNA sequence: TGTGCCAGCACGGTCCTCGGGACAGGGTTGTACGAGCAGTACTTC.

The chain carries TRBV7-9 and TRBJ2-7; tentatively, D is TRBD2 (5 bases). With 2 bases removed from V and 0 bases from J, the gap between germline ends came to 8 bases. CDR1 and CDR2 from the germline V gene are SEHNR and FQNEAQ (reference sequence). The CDR3 has 14 amino acids. The CDR3 DNA reads TGTGCCAGCAGCTTATACACTAGCTCCTACGAGCAGTACTTC. Translating it yields CASSLYTSSYEQYF. Supplemented by reference TRBV7-9 and TRBJ2-7, the full variable domain reads DTGVSQNPRHKITKRGQNVTFRCDPISEHNRLYWYRQTLGQGPEFLTYFQNEAQLEKSRLLSDRFSAERPKGSFSTLEIQRTEQGDSAMYLCASSLYTSSYEQYFGPGTRLTVT.

The chain couples TRBV30 to TRBJ2-7; 7 nucleotides line up with TRBD2. In germline, CDR1 is GTSNPN, CDR2 SVGIG (reference sequence). This CDR3 has 12 residues. V gave up 8 bases and J gave up 2 bases; unmatched junction bases: 6. This CDR3 is CAASGVAYEQYF. The CDR3 DNA sequence: TGTGCCGCAAGCGGGGTCGCCTACGAGCAGTACTTC.

This chain joins TRBV5-1 and TRBJ1-4, with D perhaps TRBD1 (5 bases). This CDR3 region has 16 residues. Germline CDR1 and CDR2: SGHRS and YFSETQ. Between the trimmed V and J ends, which lost 0 bases and 7 bases, there was a span of 16 bases. CDR3 amino acids: CASSLVPPGGTEKLFF. Written as DNA, the CDR3 is TGCGCCAGCAGCTTGGTCCCGCCGGGGGGAACTGAAAAACTGTTTTTT.

Remarks on this clone: Given a much more abundant clone one base away, this may be a read error. This rearrangement joins TRBV9 to TRBJ2-3, with 9 bases aligning to TRBD2. The CDR3 consists of 17 residues. The V gene's germline CDR1 is SGDLS and CDR2 YYNGEE. J was trimmed by 1 base and V by 2 bases; bases with no gene match: 8. This CDR3 is CASSVAGGGLGTDTQYF. DNA for the CDR3: TGTGCCAGCAGCGTTGCGGGGGGGGGCCTTGGCACAGATACGCAGTATTTT.

This chain connects TRBV4-3 to TRBJ1-2; D unclear. The CDR3 runs to 15 residues. The V end lost 0 bases, the J end lost 8 bases, and 16 bases lay between the germline ends. Looked up from germline, CDR1 is LGHNA and CDR2 is YSLEER. CDR3 coding DNA: TGCGCCAGCAGCCAAGATTCGGGTAGGACGGGCGGCTACACCTTC. Translated, it gives CASSQDSGRTGGYTF.

The V and J genes are TRBV7-2 and TRBJ2-7, with TRBD1 identical over 10 bases. The CDR3 loop spans 17 amino acids. J was trimmed by 2 bases and V by 0 bases; bases with no gene match: 7. Germline CDR1 and CDR2: SGHTA and FQGNSA. CDR3 region: CASSLALGQGSTYEQYF. The CDR3 nucleotides read TGTGCCAGCAGCTTAGCCCTGGGACAGGGGTCCACCTACGAGCAGTACTTC.

This chain uses TRBV5-1 with TRBJ2-2, with TRBD2 matching 8 bases. The CDR3 consists of 14 residues. J lost 7 bases, V lost 3 bases, and 5 bases had no gene match. Germline V lookup: CDR1 SGHRS, CDR2 YFSETQ. The chain's CDR3 is CASSSGGASGELFF. CDR3 DNA sequence: TGCGCCAGCAGCTCCGGGGGGGCAAGCGGGGAGCTGTTTTTT. Full variable domain (missing parts from reference TRBV5-1 and TRBJ2-2): KAGVTQTPRYLIKTRGQQVTLSCSPISGHRSVSWYQQTPGQGLQFLFEYFSETQRNKGNFPGRFSGRQFSNSRSEMNVSTLELGDSALYLCASSSGGASGELFFGEGSRLTVL.

The chain has TRBV3-1 (or the pseudogene TRBV3-2) and TRBJ2-1; 7 positions match TRBD1. Per germline, CDR1 LGHDT and CDR2 YNNKEL (reference sequence). The CDR3 length is 15 residues. The V and J ends lost 3 bases and 15 bases, in that order; junction bases with no gene match: 17. CDR3 protein: CASSQRSRDSSRGFF. The CDR3 DNA reads as TGTGCCAGCAGCCAGCGGAGTCGGGACAGTTCTAGGGGGTTCTTC.

This chain joins TRBV9 and TRBJ2-3; TRBD2 is a possible D gene (5 bases). The CDR3 sequence is 14 residues long. From germline, CDR1 is SGDLS and CDR2 YYNGEE. Deletions cut 4 bases from V and 1 base from J, with 10 bases between. The CDR3 DNA reads TGTGCCAGCAGCCTCGGGATTGGCACAGATACGCAGTATTTT. As protein: CASSLGIGTDTQYF. Drawing the rest from reference TRBV9 and TRBJ2-3, the complete variable domain is DSGVTQTPKHLITATGQRVTLRCSPRSGDLSVYWYQQSLDQGLQFLIQYYNGEERAKGNILERFSAQQFPDLHSELNLSSLELGDSALYFCASSLGIGTDTQYFGPGTRLTVL.

The V and J genes are TRBV19 and TRBJ1-2, with 7 bases matching TRBD1. This CDR3 has 13 residues. Germline V gene sequence: CDR1 LNHDA, CDR2 SQIVND (reference sequence). V trimming: 3 bases; J trimming: 7 bases; junction bases outside the gene matches: 5. CDR3: CASSIMGTVGYTF. The CDR3 DNA follows: TGTGCCAGTAGTATTATGGGGACAGTTGGCTACACCTTC.

In its sample, this clone was seen once. V usage is TRBV5-4 and J usage is TRBJ1-5; D may be TRBD1 (6 bases). With 4 bases removed from V and 1 base from J, the gap between germline ends came to 12 bases. The CDR3 sequence is 15 residues long. Germline-derived CDR1 and CDR2 are SGHNT and YYREEE (reference sequence). This CDR3 is CASSNQGISNQPQHF. The CDR3 DNA is TGTGCCAGCAGCAATCAGGGGATCAGCAATCAGCCCCAGCATTTT.

This clone was found once. This sequence joins TRBV4-2 and TRBJ2-3, with D possibly TRBD2 on 6 matching bases. The CDR3 loop spans 15 amino acids. The germline gives CDR1 LGHNA, CDR2 YNFKEQ. V dropped 1 base and J dropped 0 bases, with 8 bases sitting between them. CDR3 sequence reads: CASSQGGESTDTQYF. The CDR3 region has the DNA TGTGCCAGCAGCCAAGGCGGGGAAAGCACAGATACGCAGTATTTT.

This chain links TRBV4-3 with TRBJ1-2, with D uncertain. V was trimmed by 6 bases and J by 5 bases, leaving 10 bases between them. In germline, CDR1 is LGHNA, CDR2 YSLEER. The CDR3 extends over 12 amino acids. Here the CDR3 DNA reads TGCGCCAGCAGTCACCTCGGATATGGCTACACCTTC. It is translated as CASSHLGYGYTF.

The chain uses TRBV6-2 or TRBV6-3 and TRBJ2-2, with 12 bases identical to TRBD2. Germline CDR1 is MNHEY and CDR2 is SVGEGT. Trimming at V came to 5 bases and at J to 6 bases, leaving 4 bases not matched to a gene. CDR3 size: 15 residues. The CDR3 bases are TGTGCCAGCAGTGGAAGGACTAGCGGGGCCGGGGAGCTGTTTTTT. Translated, it gives CASSGRTSGAGELFF.

The CDR3 coding sequence is TGTGCCAGCAGTAAGGGGACCACCCTCGGAAACACCATATATTTT. The encoded protein is CASSKGTTLGNTIYF. The chain carries TRBV6-5 and TRBJ1-3, with a possible D match to TRBD1 (5 bases). This CDR3 contains 15 residues. Trimming pared 5 bases from V and 4 bases from J, leaving 15 bases between. Germline V gene lookup returns CDR1 MNHEY and CDR2 SVGAGI.

The V gene is TRBV5-6, the J gene TRBJ2-2, with D perhaps matching TRBD1 or TRBD2 (5 bases each). From germline, CDR1 is SGHDT and CDR2 YYEEEE. Trimming took off 1 base at V and 0 bases at J, with 16 bases between the two ends. This CDR3 is 18 amino acids long. Written as DNA, the CDR3 is TGTGCCAGCAGCTTGCCTAAGTTGGGGGAACCGAACACCGGGGAGCTGTTTTTT. Protein: CASSLPKLGEPNTGELFF.

This clone was counted between two and nine times. The chain combines TRBV12-3 or TRBV12-4 with TRBJ1-1, with a weak D call TRBD1 (6 bases). The CDR3 runs to 11 residues. Between the trimmed V and J ends, which lost 6 bases and 7 bases, there was a span of 9 bases. CDR3 in amino acids: CASRSTGEAFF. Written as DNA, the CDR3 is TGTGCCAGCAGATCGACAGGTGAAGCTTTCTTT.

This clone was detected only once. The chain couples TRBV5-1 to TRBJ1-1; 7 positions match TRBD1. Per the germline V gene, CDR1 is SGHRS and CDR2 is YFSETQ. Trimming took 4 bases from V and 3 from J; bases not matched to a gene: 6. This CDR3 has 14 amino acids. Here the CDR3 reads CASSPRDRHTEAFF. In nucleotides, the CDR3 is TGCGCCAGCAGCCCAAGGGACAGACACACTGAAGCTTTCTTT.

The V gene is TRBV18, the J gene TRBJ2-3; 14 nucleotides line up with TRBD2. The germline CDR1 and CDR2 sequences are KGHSH and LQKENI. The V segment lost 6 bases and the J segment 1 base; nucleotides outside the gene matches: 9. The CDR3 loop spans 18 amino acids. CDR3 sequence (DNA): TGTGCCAGCTCGCCTAGGACTAGCGGGGGGACCCGCACAGATACGCAGTATTTT. Residues: CASSPRTSGGTRTDTQYF.

The chain employs TRBV7-8 and TRBJ1-2; the D is unclear. The CDR3 runs to 14 residues. V lost 4 bases, J lost 8 bases, and 17 bases lay in between. Germline CDR1 is SGHVS and CDR2 is FQNEAQ. CDR3 DNA sequence: TGTGCCAGCAGCTCAAGTCGCGGTGCAAAGGGCTACACCTTC. As protein: CASSSSRGAKGYTF. The full variable domain, completed using reference TRBV7-8 and TRBJ1-2, is GAGVSQSPRYKVAKRGQDVALRCDPISGHVSLFWYQQALGQGPEFLTYFQNEAQLDKSGLPSDRFFAERPEGSVSTLKIQRTQQEDSAVYLCASSSSRGAKGYTFGSGTRLTVV.